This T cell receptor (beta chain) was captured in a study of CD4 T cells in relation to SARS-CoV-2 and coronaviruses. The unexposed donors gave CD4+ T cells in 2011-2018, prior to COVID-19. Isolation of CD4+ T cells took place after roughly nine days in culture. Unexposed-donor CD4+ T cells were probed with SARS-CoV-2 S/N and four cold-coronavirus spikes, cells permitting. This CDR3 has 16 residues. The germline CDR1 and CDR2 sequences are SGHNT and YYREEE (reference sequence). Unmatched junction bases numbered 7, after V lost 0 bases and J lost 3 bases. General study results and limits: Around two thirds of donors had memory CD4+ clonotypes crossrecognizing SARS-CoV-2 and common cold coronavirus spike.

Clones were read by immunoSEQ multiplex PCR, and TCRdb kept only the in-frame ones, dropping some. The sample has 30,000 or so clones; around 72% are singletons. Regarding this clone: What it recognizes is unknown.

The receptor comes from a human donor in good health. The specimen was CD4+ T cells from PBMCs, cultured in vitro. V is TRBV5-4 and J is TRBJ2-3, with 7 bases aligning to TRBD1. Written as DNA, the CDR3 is TGTGCCAGCAGCTTGGATCCAGGGGGTGTAACAGATACGCAGTATTTT. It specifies CASSLDPGGVTDTQYF.